Below, one T cell receptor (beta chain) is given with its context. What it binds is not known. Measured with immunoSEQ multiplex PCR; TCRdb has only the in-frame clones, and not every one. In the table there are more than 150,000 clones, 80% to 90% of which are singletons. The data were obtained in a study of T cell responses to AZD1222 COVID-19 vaccine. Study details: Pooled together were second doses at about 4 or about 12 weeks. Study results and limitations: All repertoire sampling was performed exclusively after the peak T cell response. Spike as a whole was targeted by vaccine-associated CD4 TCRs, dominant at 160-218 and 743-854.

Trimming cost V 1 base and J 4 bases; bases outside gene matches: 6. The CDR3 covers 15 residues. Germline V CDR1 and CDR2: LGHDT, YNNKEL (reference sequence). The clonotype comes from an adult in good health. The sequences come from peripheral blood, collected on day 0 of AZD1222 vaccination. The rearrangement joins TRBV3-1 (or the pseudogene TRBV3-2) to TRBJ1-1; 7 nucleotides line up with TRBD1. The CDR3 is CASSQAQGEGTEAFF. CDR3 DNA sequence: TGTGCCAGCAGCCAAGCCCAGGGGGAGGGCACTGAAGCTTTCTTT.